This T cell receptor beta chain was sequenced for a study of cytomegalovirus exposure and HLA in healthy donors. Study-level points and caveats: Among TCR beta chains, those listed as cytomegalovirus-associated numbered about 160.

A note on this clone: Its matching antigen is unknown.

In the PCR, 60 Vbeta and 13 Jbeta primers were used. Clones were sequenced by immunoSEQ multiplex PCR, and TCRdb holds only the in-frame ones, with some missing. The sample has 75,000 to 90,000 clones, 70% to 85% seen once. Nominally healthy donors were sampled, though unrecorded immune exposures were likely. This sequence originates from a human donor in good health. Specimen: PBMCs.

CDR3 protein: CASSWAGTGMKPQHF. The DNA for the CDR3 is TGTGCCAGCAGCTGGGCCGGGACAGGGATGAAGCCCCAGCATTTT. The chain links TRBV7-8 to TRBJ1-5; 9 bases match TRBD1. CDR1 SGHVS and CDR2 FQNEAQ come from the germline V gene. The CDR3 runs 15 residues. V was clipped by 4 bases and J by 8 bases; unmatched bases: 9.